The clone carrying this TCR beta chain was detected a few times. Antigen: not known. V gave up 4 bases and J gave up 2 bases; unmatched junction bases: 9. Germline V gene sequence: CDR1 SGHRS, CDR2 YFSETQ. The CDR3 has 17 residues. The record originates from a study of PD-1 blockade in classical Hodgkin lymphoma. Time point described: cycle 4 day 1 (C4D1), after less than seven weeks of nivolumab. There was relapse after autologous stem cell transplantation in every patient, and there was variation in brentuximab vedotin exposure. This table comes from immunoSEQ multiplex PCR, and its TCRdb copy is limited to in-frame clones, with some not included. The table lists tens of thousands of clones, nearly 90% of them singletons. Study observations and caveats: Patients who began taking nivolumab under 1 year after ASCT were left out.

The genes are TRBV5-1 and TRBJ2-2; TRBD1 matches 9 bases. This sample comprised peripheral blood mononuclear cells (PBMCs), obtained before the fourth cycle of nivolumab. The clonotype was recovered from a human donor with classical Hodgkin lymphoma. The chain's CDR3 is CASSAGPQGANTGELFF. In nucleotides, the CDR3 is TGCGCCAGCAGCGCCGGCCCACAGGGGGCAAACACCGGGGAGCTGTTTTTT.